The clone carrying this TCR beta chain has just one count. Profiling relied on immunoSEQ multiplex PCR, and the TCRdb table lists in-frame clones only, not all of them. The sample holds under 250,000 clones, about four fifths seen once. The sample comes from a study of blood T cell repertoires in COVID-19. Across the study: Acute and convalescent COVID-19 samples came from the United States, Italy and Spain.

Per the germline V gene, CDR1 is KGHSH and CDR2 is LQKENI. The CDR3 contains 13 residues. V was clipped by 6 bases and J by 5 bases, with 13 bases between them. This receptor was taken from a woman in her thirties or forties who had recovered from COVID-19. The rearrangement links TRBV18 to TRBJ2-5; TRBD1 might be the D (6 bases). Sequencing was carried out using peripheral blood. CDR3 amino acids: CASSMTGGETQYF. In nucleotides, the CDR3 is TGTGCCAGCTCGATGACAGGTGGGGAGACCCAGTACTTC.